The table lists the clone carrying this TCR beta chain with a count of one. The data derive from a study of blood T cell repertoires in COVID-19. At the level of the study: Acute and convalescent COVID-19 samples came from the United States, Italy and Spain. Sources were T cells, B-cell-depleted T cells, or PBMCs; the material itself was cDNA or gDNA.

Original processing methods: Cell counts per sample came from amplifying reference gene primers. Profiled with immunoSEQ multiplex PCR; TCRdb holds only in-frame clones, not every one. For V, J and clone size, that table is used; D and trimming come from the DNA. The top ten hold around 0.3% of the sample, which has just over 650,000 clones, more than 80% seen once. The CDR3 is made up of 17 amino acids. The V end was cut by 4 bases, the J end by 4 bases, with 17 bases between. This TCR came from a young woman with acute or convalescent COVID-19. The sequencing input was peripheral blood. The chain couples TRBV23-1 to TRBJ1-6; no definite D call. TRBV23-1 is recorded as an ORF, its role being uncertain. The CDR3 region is CASSLTTGVYYNSPLHF. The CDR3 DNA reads TGCGCCAGCAGTCTGACCACCGGGGTCTATTATAATTCACCCCTCCACTTT.